A single sample is the source of the 17 T cell receptor beta chains below, sequenced in a study of cytomegalovirus exposure and HLA in healthy donors. Primers: 60 Vbeta forward and 13 Jbeta reverse. The data were produced by immunoSEQ multiplex PCR, yet TCRdb's version contains in-frame clones alone and is incomplete. The data show approximately 100,000 clones, roughly three fifths seen once. Sequencing was carried out using PBMCs. The receptors were sampled from a man aged 30-40 years in good health and CMV-seropositive.

V gene TRBV19 combines with J gene TRBJ2-7; 8 bases match TRBD1. Trimming at V came to 2 bases and at J to 1 base, leaving 1 base not matched to a gene. Per germline, CDR1 LNHDA and CDR2 SQIVND (reference sequence). The CDR3 spans 14 residues. CDR3 protein: CASSITGGSYEQYF. For the CDR3, the DNA is TGTGCCAGTAGTATAACAGGGGGGTCCTACGAGCAGTACTTC.

The chain combines TRBV9 with TRBJ2-5, with D tentatively TRBD2 (7 bases). Trimming took off 3 bases at V and 1 base at J, with 16 bases between the two ends. CDR1 is SGDLS and CDR2 is YYNGEE in the germline V gene. The CDR3 has 16 amino acids. The CDR3 nucleotides are TGTGCCAGCAGCGAGGGGGGGCCGACCCCCCAAGAGACCCAGTACTTC. Amino acids: CASSEGGPTPQETQYF.

The chain's CDR3 is CASSTGAQETQYF. DNA of the CDR3: TGTGCCAGCAGCACGGGAGCTCAAGAGACCCAGTACTTC. The rearrangement joins TRBV14 to TRBJ2-5; D possibly corresponds to TRBD2 (6 bases). With 5 bases removed from V and 2 bases from J, the gap between germline ends came to 9 bases. The CDR3 is 13 amino acids. In germline, CDR1 is SGHDN, CDR2 FVKESK.

The chain recombines TRBV19 with TRBJ2-2, with 13 bases identical to TRBD2. J gave up 9 bases and V 0 bases, and 7 bases lay outside the gene matches. Germline V gene lookup returns CDR1 LNHDA and CDR2 SQIVND (reference sequence). The CDR3 runs to 17 residues. The CDR3 is CASSIDRGLAGVRELFF. CDR3 bases: TGTGCCAGTAGTATAGACCGCGGACTAGCGGGGGTCCGGGAGCTGTTTTTT.

V is TRBV2 and J is TRBJ2-7; tentative D call: TRBD1 (5 bases). V shed 8 bases and J shed 5 bases, with 13 bases lying between them. There are 12 residues in the CDR3. Germline values: CDR1 SNHLY, CDR2 FYNNEI. This CDR3 is CASGAGPNEQYF. The DNA for the CDR3 is TGTGCCAGCGGGGCAGGGCCTAACGAGCAGTACTTC. Variable domain in full (rest from reference TRBV2 and TRBJ2-7): EPEVTQTPSHQVTQMGQEVILRCVPISNHLYFYWYRQILGQKVEFLVSFYNNEISEKSEIFDDQFSVERPDGSNFTLKIRSTKLEDSAMYFCASGAGPNEQYFGPGTRLTVT.

This clone was found once. V is TRBV6-5 and J is TRBJ1-1; maybe TRBD1 (6 bases). The germline gives CDR1 MNHEY, CDR2 SVGAGI. Trimming took 6 bases from V and 10 from J, leaving 15 bases between them. This CDR3 comprises 12 residues. The CDR3 coding sequence is TGTGCCAGCAGGACAGGTGTGGCCGCAGCTTTCTTT. Protein: CASRTGVAAAFF.

This clone appeared a few times. This chain uses TRBV18 with TRBJ1-1; TRBD1 is a possible D gene (5 bases). The V end was cut by 0 bases, the J end by 3 bases, with 14 bases between. CDR1 KGHSH and CDR2 LQKENI come from the germline V gene. The CDR3 runs 16 residues. CDR3 in amino acids: CASSPPVGAGHTEAFF. The CDR3 DNA follows: TGTGCCAGCTCACCACCGGTAGGCGCAGGGCACACTGAAGCTTTCTTT. The full variable domain, in which reference TRBV18 and TRBJ1-1 provide the parts outside the CDR3, is NAGVMQNPRHLVRRRGQEARLRCSPMKGHSHVYWYRQLPEEGLKFMVYLQKENIIDESGMPKERFSAEFPKEGPSILRIQQVVRGDSAAYFCASSPPVGAGHTEAFFGQGTRLTVV.

The J gene is TRBJ2-1, the V gene TRBV6-5, with 8 positions matching TRBD1. This CDR3 spans 14 amino acids. Per germline, CDR1 MNHEY and CDR2 SVGAGI. The ends lost 6 bases at V and 4 bases at J; junction bases unmatched: 5. CDR3 in amino acids: CASSSRTGYNEQFF. The CDR3 region has the DNA TGTGCCAGCAGCTCAAGGACAGGGTACAATGAGCAGTTCTTC.

The chain links TRBV19 to TRBJ2-2; TRBD2 is a possible D gene (5 bases). V was pared by 4 bases and J by 4 bases, with 7 bases between. The V gene's germline CDR1 is LNHDA and CDR2 SQIVND (reference sequence). The CDR3 sequence is 13 residues long. The CDR3 nucleotides are TGTGCCAGTAGTAGCGGGTTCACCGGGGAGCTGTTTTTT. It codes for CASSSGFTGELFF.

CDR3 sequence (DNA): TGTGCCATTTCTGACCGGGGACTCCCCGGTGGGGAGCAGTACTTC. Protein product: CAISDRGLPGGEQYF. The chain recombines TRBV10-3 with TRBJ2-7; TRBD2 is a possible D gene (6 bases). Germline assignment: CDR1 ENHRY and CDR2 SYGVKD. The CDR3 has 15 residues. Trimming left V 9 bases short and J 7 bases short, with 25 bases between.

The chain is built from TRBV7-9 and TRBJ2-2; D not resolved. In germline, CDR1 is SEHNR, CDR2 FQNEAQ (reference sequence). V was trimmed by 2 bases and J by 0 bases, leaving 7 bases between them. This CDR3 contains 15 residues. This CDR3 is CASSLSQANTGELFF. CDR3 sequence (DNA): TGTGCCAGCAGCTTAAGTCAGGCGAACACCGGGGAGCTGTTTTTT.

The genes are TRBV5-1 and TRBJ1-6; TRBD1 is a possible D gene (5 bases). The V end was cut by 4 bases, the J end by 14 bases, with 16 bases between. This CDR3 region has 13 residues. The germline V gene has CDR1 SGHRS and CDR2 YFSETQ. CDR3 in DNA: TGCGCCAGCAGCGGGGGACTTAAAGAATCCCTCCACTTT. As protein: CASSGGLKESLHF.

V usage is TRBV2 and J usage is TRBJ2-5; 9 positions match TRBD2. CDR3 length: 16 residues. Trimming removed 11 bases from V and 5 bases from J; junction bases left unmatched: 18. The V gene's germline CDR1 is SNHLY and CDR2 FYNNEI. The CDR3 spells CAWGPSGIQWGETQYF. CDR3 sequence (DNA): TGTGCCTGGGGCCCTAGCGGGATTCAGTGGGGGGAGACCCAGTACTTC.

The table lists this clone with a few counts. This chain joins TRBV6-6 and TRBJ2-7; D call uncertain. Looked up from germline, CDR1 is MNHNY and CDR2 is SVGAGI (reference sequence). Deletions cut 6 bases from V and 2 bases from J, with 5 bases between. The CDR3 covers 11 residues. DNA for the CDR3: TGTGCCAGCAGCCGTACCTACGAGCAGTACTTC. It specifies CASSRTYEQYF.

The gene calls are TRBV7-8 and TRBJ2-7, with TRBD2 matching over 8 bases. This CDR3 is built from 15 residues. V shed 1 base and J 0 bases; nucleotides not matched to a gene: 2. The V gene's germline CDR1 is SGHVS and CDR2 FQNEAQ. This CDR3 reads CASSLELAVSYEQYF. The DNA of the CDR3 is TGTGCCAGCAGCTTAGAACTAGCGGTCTCCTACGAGCAGTACTTC.

The J gene is TRBJ2-7, the V gene TRBV6-1; perhaps TRBD2 as D (5 bases). V lost 5 bases and J lost 0, with 11 bases in between. CDR1 is MNHNS and CDR2 is SASEGT in the germline V gene. The CDR3 contains 14 residues. As DNA, the CDR3 is TGTGCCAGCAGTCAAATAGCGACCTCCTACGAGCAGTACTTC. This sequence encodes CASSQIATSYEQYF.

The rearrangement uses TRBV6-1 and TRBJ1-6; no reliable D call. CDR1 is MNHNS and CDR2 is SASEGT in the germline V gene. The CDR3 spans 14 residues. The V end lost 4 bases, the J end lost 5 bases, and 9 bases lay between the germline ends. CDR3 sequence: CASSVSLHNSPLHF. The CDR3 bases are TGTGCCAGCAGTGTCTCACTGCATAATTCACCCCTCCACTTT.